The T cell receptor (beta chain) described here comes from a study of cytomegalovirus exposure and HLA in healthy donors. Study results and caveats: A later analysis by the authors found several of the most significant clusters apparently linked to common viral pathogens. A highly shared variant cluster was judged a likely technical artifact. A later analysis found that most CMV-associated TCR beta chains appeared HLA-restricted.

The sample holds a few counts of this clone. Its antigen is as yet unknown. The CDR3 covers 16 residues. Trimming at V came to 3 bases and at J to 4 bases, leaving 11 bases not matched to a gene. Germline assignment: CDR1 MNHEY and CDR2 SVGAGI. PCR involved 60 Vbeta and 13 Jbeta primers. The repertoire was sequenced with immunoSEQ multiplex PCR; TCRdb's copy has only in-frame clones and lacks some. The sample includes about 80,000 clones, around 77% seen only once; the top ten take 3.3%. The TCR was taken from a man aged 50-60 years in good health and CMV-seronegative. The sample comprised PBMCs. V is TRBV6-5 and J is TRBJ1-1, with 7 positions matching TRBD1. The CDR3 protein is CASSYLTQGGPTEAFF. CDR3 DNA sequence: TGTGCCAGCAGTTATCTCACTCAGGGGGGTCCCACTGAAGCTTTCTTT.